These 4 T cell receptor beta chains share one sample of origin, sequenced in a study of cytomegalovirus exposure and HLA in healthy donors. Primers: 60 Vbeta forward and 13 Jbeta reverse. TCRdb's table, derived via immunoSEQ multiplex PCR, lists solely in-frame clones and lacks some. The sample lists 200,000 or so clones, about four fifths occurring once. Material for sequencing was PBMCs. The receptor source for this set is a woman aged 25 to 39 in good health and CMV-seropositive.

This clone was observed a few times. This chain joins TRBV28 and TRBJ2-2; D call uncertain. Per the germline V gene, CDR1 is MDHEN and CDR2 is SYDVKM. V was clipped by 3 bases and J by 5 bases, with 4 bases between them. This CDR3 has 12 amino acids. As DNA, the CDR3 is TGTGCCAGCAGTTTGAGGACCGGGGAGCTGTTTTTT. It yields the protein CASSLRTGELFF.

J is TRBJ2-5 and V is TRBV7-9, with D perhaps matching TRBD2 (6 bases). This CDR3 has 16 residues. In germline, CDR1 is SEHNR, CDR2 FQNEAQ (reference sequence). Trimming cost V 4 bases and J 5 bases, with 20 bases left between them. The CDR3 nucleotides read TGTGCCAGCAGCTCCGGACATGGAGGGAGTGCGGAGACCCAGTACTTC. This codes for CASSSGHGGSAETQYF.

V usage is TRBV4-2 and J usage is TRBJ1-5; D gene unclear. The V and J ends lost 0 bases and 5 bases respectively, with 17 bases between them. Germline V CDR1 and CDR2: LGHNA, YNFKEQ. The CDR3 extends over 17 amino acids. The CDR3 loop is CASSQDGSMEADQPQHF. The CDR3 DNA sequence: TGTGCCAGCAGCCAAGATGGGTCGATGGAGGCTGATCAGCCCCAGCATTTT.

This clone was picked up a small number of times. The chain links TRBV10-2 to TRBJ2-7; 7 nucleotides agree with TRBD1. Germline V gives CDR1 WSHSY, CDR2 SAAADI. V shed 8 bases, J shed 2 bases, and the junction held 6 bases outside the gene matches. The length of the CDR3 is 13 residues. CDR3: CASSPGTAYEQYF. CDR3 coding DNA: TGCGCCAGCTCCCCCGGGACAGCCTACGAGCAGTACTTC.